This TCR beta chain was captured in a study of T cell changes during pregnancy in multiple sclerosis. The CDR3 is 17 residues long. The germline V gene encodes CDR1 LGHNA and CDR2 YNFKEQ. The V and J ends lost 0 bases and 5 bases, in that order; junction bases with no gene match: 9. Method: immunoSEQ multiplex PCR; TCRdb's copy keeps in-frame clones and lacks some. The sample has over 65,000 clones, 85% to 95% seen once. The rearrangement uses TRBV4-2 and TRBJ2-1; 8 bases match TRBD2. Sequencing used peripheral blood, obtained in the first trimester of pregnancy. The source of this sequence is a female donor in good health, enrolled as a control in a pregnancy study. The CDR3 DNA follows: TGTGCCAGCAGCCAAGAACAACCGGGACTAGGTAACAATGAGCAGTTCTTC. This gives the protein CASSQEQPGLGNNEQFF.